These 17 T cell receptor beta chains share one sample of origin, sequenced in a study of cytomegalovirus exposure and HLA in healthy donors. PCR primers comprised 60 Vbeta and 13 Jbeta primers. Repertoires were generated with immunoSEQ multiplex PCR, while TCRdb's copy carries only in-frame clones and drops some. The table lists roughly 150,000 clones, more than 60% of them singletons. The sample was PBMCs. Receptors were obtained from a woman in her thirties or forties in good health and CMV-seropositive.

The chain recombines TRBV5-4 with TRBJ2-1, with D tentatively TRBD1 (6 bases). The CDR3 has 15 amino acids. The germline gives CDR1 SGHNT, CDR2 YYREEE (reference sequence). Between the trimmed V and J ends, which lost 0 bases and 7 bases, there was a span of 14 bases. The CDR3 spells CASSLDGTGSNEQFF. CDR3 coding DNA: TGTGCCAGCAGCTTGGACGGAACAGGGTCGAATGAGCAGTTCTTC.

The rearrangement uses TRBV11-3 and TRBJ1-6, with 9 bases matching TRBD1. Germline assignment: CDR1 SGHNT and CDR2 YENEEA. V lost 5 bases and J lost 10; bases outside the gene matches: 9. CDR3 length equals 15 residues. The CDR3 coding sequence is TGTGCCAGCAGCCTATCCACAGGGGGCGGATCACCCCTCCACTTT. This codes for CASSLSTGGGSPLHF. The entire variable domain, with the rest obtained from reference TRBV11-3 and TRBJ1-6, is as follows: EAGVVQSPRYKIIEKKQPVAFWCNPISGHNTLYWYLQNLGQGPELLIRYENEEAVDDSQLPKDRFSAERLKGVDSTLKIQPAELGDSAVYLCASSLSTGGGSPLHFGNGTRLTVT.

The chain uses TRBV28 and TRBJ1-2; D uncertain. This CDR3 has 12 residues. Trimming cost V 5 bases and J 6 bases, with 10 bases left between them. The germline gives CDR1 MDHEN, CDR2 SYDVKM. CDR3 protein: CASSETRDGYTF. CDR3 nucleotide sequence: TGTGCCAGCAGTGAAACACGGGATGGCTACACCTTC.

As DNA, the CDR3 is TGCGCCAGCAGCTTGGAGGGAGGGAACACTGAAGCTTTCTTT. Protein product: CASSLEGGNTEAFF. The chain recombines TRBV5-1 with TRBJ1-1; D is unresolved. The length of the CDR3 is 14 residues. The germline V and J ends were trimmed by 0 bases and 1 base, with 7 bases remaining between them. Per the germline V gene, CDR1 is SGHRS and CDR2 is YFSETQ.

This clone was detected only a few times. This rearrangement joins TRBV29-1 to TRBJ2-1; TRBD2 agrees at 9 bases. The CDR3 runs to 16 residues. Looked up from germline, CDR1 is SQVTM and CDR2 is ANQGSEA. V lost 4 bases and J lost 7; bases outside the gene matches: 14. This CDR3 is CSVGGGGGGFLNEQFF. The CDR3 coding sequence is TGCAGCGTTGGCGGGGGCGGGGGGGGGTTCTTGAATGAGCAGTTCTTC.

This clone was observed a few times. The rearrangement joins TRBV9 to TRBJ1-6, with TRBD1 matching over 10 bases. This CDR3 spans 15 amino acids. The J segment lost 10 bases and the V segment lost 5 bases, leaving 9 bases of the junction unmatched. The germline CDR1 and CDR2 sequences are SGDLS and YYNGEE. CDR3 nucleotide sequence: TGTGCCAGCAGTGAAGAGGGGACAGGGGTCTCACCCCTCCACTTT. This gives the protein CASSEEGTGVSPLHF.

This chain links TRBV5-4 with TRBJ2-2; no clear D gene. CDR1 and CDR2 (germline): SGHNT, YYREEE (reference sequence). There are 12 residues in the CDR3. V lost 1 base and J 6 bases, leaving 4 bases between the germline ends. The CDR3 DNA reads TGTGCCAGCAGCTTGCAGGCCGGGGAGCTGTTTTTT. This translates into CASSLQAGELFF.

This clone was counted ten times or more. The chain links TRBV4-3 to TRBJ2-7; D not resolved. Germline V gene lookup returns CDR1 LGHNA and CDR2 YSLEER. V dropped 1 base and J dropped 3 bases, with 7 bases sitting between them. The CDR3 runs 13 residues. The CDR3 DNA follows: TGCGCCAGCAGCCAAGCTCCTAGCTACGAGCAGTACTTC. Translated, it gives CASSQAPSYEQYF.

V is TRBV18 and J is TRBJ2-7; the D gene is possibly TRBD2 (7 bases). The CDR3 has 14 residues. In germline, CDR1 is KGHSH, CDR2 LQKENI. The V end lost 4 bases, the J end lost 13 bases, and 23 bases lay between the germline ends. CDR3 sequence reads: CASSRRGGALDGYF. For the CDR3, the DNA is TGTGCCAGCTCACGAAGGGGGGGGGCTCTCGATGGATACTTC.

The CDR3 DNA is TGTGCCAGCAGTTTCATAGCGGGGGGGCATGAGCAGTTCTTC. Encoded protein: CASSFIAGGHEQFF. The gene calls are TRBV27 and TRBJ2-1; TRBD2 matches 11 bases. This CDR3 region has 14 residues. V was pared by 3 bases and J by 8 bases, with 3 bases of the junction left unmatched. Germline V gene data show CDR1 as MNHEY and CDR2 as SMNVEV (reference sequence).

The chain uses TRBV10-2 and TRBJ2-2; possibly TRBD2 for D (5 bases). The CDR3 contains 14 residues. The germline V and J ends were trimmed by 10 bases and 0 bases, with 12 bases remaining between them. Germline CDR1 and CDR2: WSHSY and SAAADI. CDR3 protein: CATQLVANTGELFF. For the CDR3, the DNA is TGCGCCACACAACTAGTGGCGAACACCGGGGAGCTGTTTTTT.

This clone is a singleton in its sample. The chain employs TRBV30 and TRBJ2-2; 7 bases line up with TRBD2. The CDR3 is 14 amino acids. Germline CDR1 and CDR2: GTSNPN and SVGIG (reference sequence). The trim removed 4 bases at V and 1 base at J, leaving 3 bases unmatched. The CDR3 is CAWKAGRNTGELFF. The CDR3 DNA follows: TGTGCCTGGAAAGCGGGACGGAACACCGGGGAGCTGTTTTTT. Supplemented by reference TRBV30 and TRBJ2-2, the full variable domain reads SQTIHQWPATLVQPVGSPLSLECTVEGTSNPNLYWYRQAAGRGLQLLFYSVGIGQISSEVPQNLSASRPQDRQFILSSKKLLLSDSGFYLCAWKAGRNTGELFFGEGSRLTVL.

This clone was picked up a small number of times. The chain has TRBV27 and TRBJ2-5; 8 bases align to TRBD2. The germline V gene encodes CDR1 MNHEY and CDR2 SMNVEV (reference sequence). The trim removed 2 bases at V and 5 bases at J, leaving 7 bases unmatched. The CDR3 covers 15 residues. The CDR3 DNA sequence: TGTGCCAGCAGTTTACTAGCGGGCGCACGGGAGACCCAGTACTTC. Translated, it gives CASSLLAGARETQYF.

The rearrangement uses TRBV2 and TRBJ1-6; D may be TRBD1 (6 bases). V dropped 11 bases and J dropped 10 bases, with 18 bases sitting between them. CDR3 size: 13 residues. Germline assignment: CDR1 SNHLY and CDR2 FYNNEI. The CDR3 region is CASNRDNQSPLHF. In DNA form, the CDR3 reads TGTGCCTCAAACCGGGACAATCAATCACCCCTCCACTTT.

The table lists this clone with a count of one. CDR3 nucleotide sequence: TGTGCCAGCAGCCTACTGGGGGCCTTCCCCTATGGCTACACCTTC. Translation gives CASSLLGAFPYGYTF. V is TRBV28 and J is TRBJ1-2; the D gene is possibly TRBD1 (6 bases). This CDR3 is 15 amino acids long. Trimming shortened V by 6 bases and J by 4 bases, and 18 bases separated the two germline ends. From germline, CDR1 is MDHEN and CDR2 SYDVKM.

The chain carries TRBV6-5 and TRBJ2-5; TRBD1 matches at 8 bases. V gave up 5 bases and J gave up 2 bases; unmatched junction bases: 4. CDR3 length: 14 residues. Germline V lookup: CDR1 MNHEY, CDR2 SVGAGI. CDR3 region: CASSENRGQETQYF. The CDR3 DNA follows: TGTGCCAGCAGTGAAAACAGGGGGCAAGAGACCCAGTACTTC.

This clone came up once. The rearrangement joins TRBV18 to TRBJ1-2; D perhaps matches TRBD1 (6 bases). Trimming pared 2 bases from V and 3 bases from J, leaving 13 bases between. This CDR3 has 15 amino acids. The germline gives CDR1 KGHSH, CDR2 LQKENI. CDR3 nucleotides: TGTGCCAGCTCACCAACCAGGGGCGTCTACTATGGCTACACCTTC. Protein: CASSPTRGVYYGYTF. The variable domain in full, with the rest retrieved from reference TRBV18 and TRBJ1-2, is NAGVMQNPRHLVRRRGQEARLRCSPMKGHSHVYWYRQLPEEGLKFMVYLQKENIIDESGMPKERFSAEFPKEGPSILRIQQVVRGDSAAYFCASSPTRGVYYGYTFGSGTRLTVV.